One T cell receptor beta chain is described in this entry. No antigen is known for it. Trimming pared 2 bases from V and 6 bases from J, leaving 8 bases between. The CDR3 is made up of 13 amino acids. Germline CDR1 reads LNHDA; CDR2 reads SQIVND (reference sequence). TCRdb called the RT-PCR reads again in MiXCR, with one record for every CDR3 protein. The top ten hold 13% of the sample, which has approximately 530,000 distinct CDR3 sequences, 7.5% to 8.5% seen once. This entry belongs to a study of response to subunit inactivated influenza vaccine. Study-wide points: Authors suggested that a seasonal influenza vaccination recruits few new T cells each time.

This chain joins TRBV19 and TRBJ2-1; the D is unclear. The source was PBMCs from blood, collected around 2 years after vaccination. The receptor was derived from a man aged 45-69 years who received an inactivated influenza vaccine. CDR3 protein: CASSILGINEQFF. CDR3 DNA: TGTGCCAGTAGTATACTAGGGATCAATGAGCAGTTCTTC.